This record concerns one T cell receptor beta chain sequence. This CDR3 spans 18 amino acids. V was clipped by 2 bases and J by 1 base; unmatched bases: 12. Germline V gene lookup returns CDR1 GTSNPN and CDR2 SVGIG (reference sequence). These data are taken from a study of shared clonotypes between healthy human individuals. Study overall: In total, the donors were two women and a few men aged 18 to 49.

The assay was immunoSEQ multiplex PCR, and TCRdb's table has in-frame clones only and misses some. This table holds approximately 2.4 million clones, under 97% found once. This TCR derives from a man aged 18 to 29 in good health. The sample was naive CD4+ T cells sorted from blood. Indicated subset: CD45RA+ positively selected. J is TRBJ2-4 and V is TRBV30; 9 positions match TRBD1. The CDR3, as DNA: TGTGCCTGGAGTCACAGGGGGCCCGAACGACTGGCCAAAAACATTCAGTACTTC. Residues: CAWSHRGPERLAKNIQYF.